This TCR beta chain was captured by sequencing in a study of T-cell memory formation after mild COVID-19. TCRdb analysed the 5' RACE reads with MiXCR anew, one entry per CDR3 protein. The sample lists approximately 150,000 distinct CDR3 sequences; over 10% were seen once. This clonotype was detected a few times. This sequence was found in a man aged 18 to 35 who had mild COVID-19 (a few samples of this study predate the infection). Cell type and time point are not known. Material for sequencing was PBMCs or a T cell subset sorted from them (not recorded which).

CDR3 protein: CATSNRVNTGELFF. The CDR3 nucleotides are TGTGCCACCAGCAACCGGGTTAACACCGGGGAGCTGTTTTTT. This chain uses TRBV15 with TRBJ2-2, with unresolved D. The germline CDR1 and CDR2 sequences are LNHNV and YYDKDF (reference sequence). Trimming took off 4 bases at V and 2 bases at J, with 8 bases between the two ends. The CDR3 runs to 14 residues.